The 11 T cell receptor beta chains below were found in one sample sequenced in a study of CD8 T cells in ankylosing spondylitis. Findings and limits, study-wide: A motif of several highly homologous TCR beta variants was seen as apparently characteristic of ankylosing spondylitis blood.

One entry per CDR3 protein results from TCRdb running MiXCR on the 5' RACE reads. Of under 950,000 distinct CDR3 sequences in the sample, 15% to 20% were seen once. These TCRs are of unknown antigen specificity. Specimen: blood, either unsorted or a sorted T cell fraction (not recorded which). The receptors shown here come from a male donor with ankylosing spondylitis.

The chain carries TRBV6-5 and TRBJ2-3; D unresolved. From germline, CDR1 is MNHEY and CDR2 SVGAGI. This CDR3 is 17 amino acids long. Trimming stripped 5 bases from V and 0 bases from J, with 18 bases between. The CDR3 sequence is CASSHLLAPTSTDTQYF. The CDR3 bases are TGTGCCAGCAGTCACCTCCTGGCTCCTACAAGCACAGATACGCAGTATTTT.

The rearrangement joins TRBV9 to TRBJ2-2; D remains unclear. V was trimmed by 7 bases and J by 1 base, leaving 8 bases between them. Germline loops: CDR1 SGDLS, CDR2 YYNGEE. The CDR3 length is 13 residues. For the CDR3, the DNA is TGTGCCAGCTGCCTGGGGAACACCGGGGAGCTGTTTTTT. Protein product: CASCLGNTGELFF. Supplemented by reference TRBV9 and TRBJ2-2, the full variable domain reads DSGVTQTPKHLITATGQRVTLRCSPRSGDLSVYWYQQSLDQGLQFLIQYYNGEERAKGNILERFSAQQFPDLHSELNLSSLELGDSALYFCASCLGNTGELFFGEGSRLTVL.

The chain has TRBV7-3 and TRBJ2-3, with D tentatively TRBD1 (5 bases). Between the trimmed V and J ends, which lost 2 bases and 2 bases, there was a span of 11 bases. Germline V CDR1 and CDR2: SGHTA, FQGTGA. The CDR3 contains 15 residues. This chain's CDR3 is CASSLSGLFTDTQYF. The CDR3 DNA reads as TGTGCCAGCAGCTTATCAGGGCTATTCACAGATACGCAGTATTTT.

This clonotype was recorded a few times. The chain is built from TRBV25-1 and TRBJ1-1; D possibly corresponds to TRBD1 (5 bases). V dropped 8 bases and J dropped 3 bases, with 13 bases sitting between them. CDR3 length: 13 amino acids. CDR1 and CDR2 (germline): MGHDK, SYGVNS. The CDR3 reads CASLGTSYTEAFF. CDR3 in DNA: TGTGCCAGCCTCGGGACTTCCTACACTGAAGCTTTCTTT. The full variable domain, rest sourced from reference TRBV25-1 and TRBJ1-1, is EADIYQTPRYLVIGTGKKITLECSQTMGHDKMYWYQQDPGMELHLIHYSYGVNSTEKGDLSSESTVSRIRTEHFPLTLESARPSHTSQYLCASLGTSYTEAFFGQGTRLTVV.

V and J are TRBV19 and TRBJ2-5; 7 bases match TRBD1. The CDR3 has 14 amino acids. Losses at the gene ends were 11 bases for V and 3 bases for J; bases not matched to a gene: 12. Germline V gene data show CDR1 as LNHDA and CDR2 as SQIVND (reference sequence). The CDR3: CAVGRGQRKETQYF. In nucleotides, the CDR3 is TGTGCCGTTGGACGGGGACAGAGAAAAGAGACCCAGTACTTC. The entire variable domain, with the rest obtained from reference TRBV19 and TRBJ2-5, is as follows: DGGITQSPKYLFRKEGQNVTLSCEQNLNHDAMYWYRQDPGQGLRLIYYSQIVNDFQKGDIAEGYSVSREKKESFPLTVTSAQKNPTAFYLCAVGRGQRKETQYFGPGTRLLVL.

As to this clonotype: One junction end does not reproduce the germline sequence, and a read error may be involved. This sequence joins TRBV20-1 and TRBJ2-3; 7 nucleotides line up with TRBD2. CDR1 is DFQATT and CDR2 is SNEGSKA in the germline V gene (reference sequence). The CDR3 sequence is 17 residues long. CDR3 in DNA: TGCAGTGCCAGAGCTATCTTAGGCGGGAGCATCGCAGATACGCAGTATTTT. Protein sequence: CSARAILGGSIADTQYF.

The chain joins TRBV7-9 to TRBJ2-7; D possibly corresponds to TRBD2 (5 bases). The CDR3 extends over 13 amino acids. The V end was cut by 8 bases, the J end by 2 bases, with 13 bases between. Germline loops: CDR1 SEHNR, CDR2 FQNEAQ (reference sequence). This CDR3 is CASEAVTPYEQYF. The CDR3 nucleotides read TGTGCCAGCGAAGCGGTGACCCCCTACGAGCAGTACTTC.

This clonotype came up a few times. The chain is built from TRBV5-6 and TRBJ2-7; the match to TRBD1 covers 9 bases. CDR1 is SGHDT, CDR2 YYEEEE, per germline. The ends lost 9 bases at V and 5 bases at J; junction bases unmatched: 12. This CDR3 region has 14 residues. CDR3 in DNA: TGTGCCACACGAGGGCAACAGGGGGCCGACGAGCAGTACTTC. It yields the protein CATRGQQGADEQYF.

This clonotype was counted many times. The chain joins TRBV29-1 to TRBJ1-1; D is possibly TRBD1 (6 bases). The CDR3 consists of 13 residues. Trimming cost V 7 bases and J 2 bases, with 14 bases left between them. CDR1 and CDR2 from the germline V gene are SQVTM and ANQGSEA. The DNA for the CDR3 is TGCAGCGCGGAGGGGGGGGACAACACTGAAGCTTTCTTT. Translation gives CSAEGGDNTEAFF.

This clonotype was picked up a small number of times. This chain joins TRBV5-1 and TRBJ1-1; maybe TRBD1 (6 bases). V was shortened by 4 bases and J by 0 bases, with 19 bases between the two germline ends. CDR1 and CDR2 from the germline V gene are SGHRS and YFSETQ. CDR3 size: 17 residues. CDR3 amino acids: CASSHYPTGSMNTEAFF. The CDR3 DNA reads as TGCGCCAGCAGCCACTACCCTACAGGGTCCATGAACACTGAAGCTTTCTTT. Drawing the rest from reference TRBV5-1 and TRBJ1-1, the complete variable domain is KAGVTQTPRYLIKTRGQQVTLSCSPISGHRSVSWYQQTPGQGLQFLFEYFSETQRNKGNFPGRFSGRQFSNSRSEMNVSTLELGDSALYLCASSHYPTGSMNTEAFFGQGTRLTVV.

In this sample, this clonotype is medium-sized (0.01 to 0.1%). The genes are TRBV12-5 and TRBJ2-7, with TRBD1 matching over 7 bases. Germline-derived CDR1 and CDR2 are LGHNT and FRNRAP. This CDR3 comprises 18 residues. With V trimmed by 1 base and J by 2 bases, 14 bases remained unmatched. The CDR3 DNA reads TGTGCTAGTGGTTTGGAGAGGTTAATACAGGGGCCCGCCTACGAGCAGTACTTC. Residues: CASGLERLIQGPAYEQYF.